The next 15 T cell receptor beta chains were all read from a single sample in a study of blood T cells in healthy people across ages (dated by TCRdb to about 2015). The library was produced with 5' RACE. The second PCR ran for roughly 7 to 11 cycles and used a J-beta primer mix along with a sample-barcoded 5' primer. TCRdb took the public reads, trimmed them with fastp at Q25, ran MiXCR for clone calling and kept in-frame beta chains. CDR3 protein duplicates are merged, each entry listing the most common genes and DNA. The sample profile shows fewer than 2,000,000 distinct CDR3 sequences; 39% of them were found once. 23% of the sample lies in the top ten. The material sequenced was blood. All receptors derive from a human donor in good health.

This chain links TRBV7-9 with TRBJ2-5, with 9 bases matching TRBD1. The assigned J gene may be wrong: the sequence end matches TRBJ2-7 better. Germline lookup yields CDR1 SEHNR and CDR2 FQNEAQ (reference sequence). The CDR3 totals 16 residues. In DNA form, the CDR3 reads TGTGCCAGTAGCCGGTCCTGGACAGGGGAGGGCTACGAGCAGTACTTC. It encodes CASSRSWTGEGYEQYF.

This chain links TRBV20-1 with TRBJ2-1; possible D gene TRBD2, 7 bases. The germline CDR1 and CDR2 sequences are DFQATT and SNEGSKA (reference sequence). The CDR3 has 17 amino acids. V lost 6 bases and J lost 4, with 25 bases in between. The CDR3 loop reads CSARDGAGAAGYNEQFF. DNA of the CDR3: TGCAGTGCCCGGGACGGTGCGGGGGCCGCAGGGTACAATGAGCAGTTCTTC.

This clonotype was observed a single time. This chain links TRBV19 with TRBJ2-1, with D unclear. Trimming cost V 7 bases and J 9 bases, with 10 bases left between them. CDR3 length: 11 amino acids. From germline, CDR1 is LNHDA and CDR2 SQIVND (reference sequence). CDR3 sequence: CASKEGVEQFF. The CDR3 nucleotides read TGTGCCAGTAAGGAAGGTGTTGAGCAGTTCTTC.

The chain combines TRBV2 with TRBJ2-7; a weak D match, TRBD2 (5 bases). The germline gives CDR1 SNHLY, CDR2 FYNNEI. V lost 5 bases, J lost 3 bases, and 17 bases lay in between. The CDR3 has 15 amino acids. CDR3 amino acids: CASSPQLGVVYEQYF. Written as DNA, the CDR3 is TGTGCCAGCAGTCCTCAACTGGGAGTCGTCTACGAGCAGTACTTC. Full variable domain (outside the CDR3, taken from reference TRBV2 and TRBJ2-7): EPEVTQTPSHQVTQMGQEVILRCVPISNHLYFYWYRQILGQKVEFLVSFYNNEISEKSEIFDDQFSVERPDGSNFTLKIRSTKLEDSAMYFCASSPQLGVVYEQYFGPGTRLTVT.

This chain uses TRBV11-2 with TRBJ2-1, with TRBD2 identical over 11 bases. Germline CDR1 is SGHAT and CDR2 is FQNNGV. Germline trimming cut 4 bases from V and 10 bases from J; bases unmatched to any gene: 9. This CDR3 contains 15 residues. The CDR3 bases are TGTGCCAGCAGCTCCCGACTAGCGGGGACCTACGAGCAGTTCTTC. This translates into CASSSRLAGTYEQFF.

The rearrangement links TRBV27 to TRBJ1-5; maybe TRBD1 (6 bases). The CDR3 runs to 15 residues. V lost 7 bases and J lost 4, with 17 bases in between. Germline V gene data show CDR1 as MNHEY and CDR2 as SMNVEV (reference sequence). CDR3 nucleotide sequence: TGTGCCAGCACCTCATTGCCAGGGGAAAATCAGCCCCAGCATTTT. It translates to CASTSLPGENQPQHF.

This clonotype was seen only a few times. The chain carries TRBV4-3 and TRBJ2-3; no clear D. V shed 5 bases and J shed 2 bases, with 8 bases lying between them. Germline V CDR1 and CDR2: LGHNA, YSLEER. This CDR3 is 13 amino acids long. The CDR3 sequence is CASSGYLTDTQYF. In DNA, the CDR3 is TGCGCCAGCAGCGGATATCTCACAGATACGCAGTATTTT.

This chain connects TRBV20-1 to TRBJ1-1; a possible D gene is TRBD1 (6 bases). Trimming took 5 bases from V and 3 from J, leaving 25 bases between them. The germline V gene encodes CDR1 DFQATT and CDR2 SNEGSKA (reference sequence). The CDR3 spans 17 residues. Here the CDR3 reads CSAGRRDTPWMDTEAFF. For the CDR3, the DNA is TGCAGTGCTGGACGCCGGGACACCCCATGGATGGACACTGAAGCTTTCTTT.

This chain uses TRBV20-1 with TRBJ2-5, with a tentative D call TRBD1 (6 bases). V lost 6 bases and J 5 bases, leaving 13 bases between the germline ends. The V gene's germline CDR1 is DFQATT and CDR2 SNEGSKA (reference sequence). This CDR3 contains 12 residues. The CDR3 loop is CSARQERETQYF. The CDR3 nucleotides read TGCAGTGCCCGACAGGAACGGGAGACCCAGTACTTC.

The V gene is TRBV5-1, the J gene TRBJ2-1; 16 positions match TRBD2. The length of the CDR3 is 16 residues. Germline loops: CDR1 SGHRS, CDR2 YFSETQ. The V gene end was trimmed by 4 bases and the J gene end by 10 bases; junction bases not matched to a gene: 8. CDR3 coding DNA: TGCGCCAGCAGCATGGGACTAGCGGGGGGGTCCGGGGAGCAGTTCTTC. Its protein product is CASSMGLAGGSGEQFF.

The chain is built from TRBV5-1 and TRBJ2-1, with 10 bases that match TRBD2. V was clipped by 0 bases and J by 8 bases; unmatched bases: 5. The CDR3 totals 15 residues. Germline V gene lookup returns CDR1 SGHRS and CDR2 YFSETQ. For the CDR3, the DNA is TGCGCCAGCAGCTTGGGGCTAGCGGGGGTCCATGAGCAGTTCTTC. This translates into CASSLGLAGVHEQFF. The variable domain in full, with the rest retrieved from reference TRBV5-1 and TRBJ2-1, is KAGVTQTPRYLIKTRGQQVTLSCSPISGHRSVSWYQQTPGQGLQFLFEYFSETQRNKGNFPGRFSGRQFSNSRSEMNVSTLELGDSALYLCASSLGLAGVHEQFFGPGTRLTVL.

This clonotype was seen more than once but under ten times. The chain employs TRBV16 and TRBJ1-2, with 8 bases fitting TRBD1. There are 15 residues in the CDR3. Per the germline V gene, CDR1 is KGHSY and CDR2 is FQNENV. J lost 7 bases, V lost 4 bases, and 11 bases had no gene match. The CDR3 protein is CASSLSRDRRGGYTF. CDR3 in DNA: TGTGCCAGCAGCCTATCCCGGGACAGGCGGGGTGGCTACACCTTC. Based on the CDR3 plus reference TRBV16 and TRBJ1-2, the full variable domain is GEEVAQTPKHLVRGEGQKAKLYCAPIKGHSYVFWYQQVLKNEFKFLISFQNENVFDETGMPKERFSAKCLPNSPCSLEIQATKLEDSAVYFCASSLSRDRRGGYTFGSGTRLTVV.

This clonotype was seen only a few times. The rearrangement links TRBV15 to TRBJ2-2; 8 bases line up with TRBD1. The CDR3 extends over 17 amino acids. After removal of 4 bases from V and 5 bases from J, the junction contained 12 bases not matched to a gene. Looked up from germline, CDR1 is LNHNV and CDR2 is YYDKDF (reference sequence). The CDR3 is CATSIGVGQGRTGELFF. CDR3 in DNA: TGTGCCACCAGCATTGGGGTCGGACAGGGACGGACCGGGGAGCTGTTTTTT.

The chain is built from TRBV19 and TRBJ1-5; D is perhaps TRBD1 (6 bases). The V end was cut by 5 bases, the J end by 6 bases, with 14 bases between. The germline V gene encodes CDR1 LNHDA and CDR2 SQIVND (reference sequence). This CDR3 has 14 residues. The DNA of the CDR3 is TGTGCCAGTAGTGGGGGCGGGTTTGGTCAGCCCCAGCATTTT. Amino acid sequence: CASSGGGFGQPQHF.

The chain combines TRBV29-1 with TRBJ1-5; perhaps TRBD1 as D (6 bases). Germline CDR1 SQVTM, CDR2 ANQGSEA. The CDR3 is 13 residues long. Trimming left V 5 bases short and J 7 bases short, with 15 bases between. The DNA of the CDR3 is TGCAGCGTTATCGAGACAGGAGGGCAGCCCCAGCATTTT. This translates into CSVIETGGQPQHF.